This record covers a single TCR beta chain. At least ten counts were recorded for this clonotype. No antigen is known for it. Nothing much larger sits one base from this clone, and base qualities are not available. Ophthalmopathy patients were characterized by moderately to severely active disease, a Clinical Activity Score of at least 3, a NOSPECS grade of at least 4, and a disease duration under 3 months. Patients with other autoimmune diseases, uncontrolled infections, pregnancy or lactation were excluded. Clinical symptoms, serum thyroxine, TRAb, thyroid ultrasound and orbital computed tomography formed the basis of the diagnosis. Ficoll-Paque density gradient centrifugation was used to isolate PBMCs from around 10 ml of fresh peripheral blood. Trizol reagent was used to extract the total RNA, and its quality was then checked on an Agilent 2100 Bioanalyzer. This specimen belongs to a study of Graves' ophthalmopathy and Graves' hyperthyroidism (dated by TCRdb to 2017 to 2018). For the wider study: Peripheral blood was collected before any treatment was given, at the time of initial diagnosis. To explore V-J signatures distinguishing ophthalmopathy from hyperthyroidism, a discovery set of approximately 100 patients (roughly 44 ophthalmopathy, 57 stable hyperthyroidism) was enrolled. After sampling, hyperthyroidism patients received methimazole starting at 30 mg daily, and ophthalmopathy patients received high-dose intravenous methylprednisolone. The 100 or so discovery patients were randomly divided into training and test sets at a 7:3 ratio. To tell Graves' ophthalmopathy apart from Graves' hyperthyroidism, and to predict which patients would progress to ophthalmopathy, the study relied on TCR beta repertoire signatures. An independent validation cohort was composed of fewer than 20 hyperthyroidism patients and over 15 patients who later progressed from hyperthyroidism to ophthalmopathy. In total, around 140 blood samples were TCR-sequenced: approximately 42 ophthalmopathy, some 75 hyperthyroidism and about 17 hyperthyroidism-to-ophthalmopathy patients. T-cell repertoires of thyroid tissue and blood were compared in several hyperthyroidism patients.

The CDR3, from cysteine to phenylalanine, totals 18 residues. Just the 54-base CDR3 DNA is kept, in frame starting at base 1. V is shortened by 7 bases, J by 0 bases, and the region joining them spans 19 bases. TCR beta CDR3 regions were amplified from RNA transcripts for repertoire sequencing. HTBI primers and the Qiagen OneStep RT-PCR kit were used in a first-round RT-PCR, which was followed by a second-round multiplex PCR, size selection and purification. Sequencing of the libraries was carried out on an Illumina HiSeq2000 in paired-end mode with 100 bp reads. As for the original processing: SOAPnuke was used to process the reads, throwing out any read that had adapters, had uncalled bases, had a mean Phred below 15, or lacked an exact constant-primer or identifier match. COPE v1.2.5 was used to merge high-quality paired reads. Unique nucleotide sequences were defined as clonotypes and aligned to IMGT TRB V, D and J references using MiTCR v1.1. Only V-J combinations with frequency above 0.0001 were analysed, covering approximately 99% of repertoires. A TCR clonal expansion and chaos score per V-J combination was defined as the ratio of F50 clonal expansion to chaos observed in the TCRdist matrix. Welch's t-statistics and random forest were used to reduce features to approximately 13 V-J combinations, which were fed into a naive Bayes classifier. Thyroid-blood repertoire similarity was quantified with the Morisita-Horn index. TCRdb applied fastp at Q25 and MiXCR to the public reads, then kept only in-frame beta chains. For every CDR3 protein sequence, its rows merge into one entry that carries the most common genes and DNA. TCRdb's processing, not the study's, gives the V and J calls here. The sample has roughly 480,000 distinct CDR3 sequences on record, 13% to 15% of them singletons. Around 9.8% of the sample is in the top ten clones.

Paper-wide results and their limitations: In cross-validation, the 13-signature model distinguished ophthalmopathy from stable hyperthyroidism with around 86% sensitivity and around 81% specificity, while in the test set the corresponding values were around 79% and 71%. Sample size was not predetermined statistically, and investigators were not blinded to group allocation. Most expanded thyroid clonotypes with a frequency above 0.001 also appeared in blood, which suggests that blood repertoires may reflect the immune response in the thyroid. In validation, the model predicted ophthalmopathy progression with more than 70% sensitivity and approximately 75% specificity; approximately 12 predicted patients were CT-confirmed with GO in a median of about 6.1 months.

The rearrangement joined TRBV12-3 or TRBV12-4 to TRBJ2-6, with TRBD2 perhaps the D gene, on 6 matching bases. Sequenced input: blood. The receptor was isolated from a woman aged 25 to 39 with Graves' ophthalmopathy. Donor details come from another sample of the same person, matched by shared clones. The nucleotides read TGTGCCAGCACTCTACGGGGGTTAAGAAACTCTGGGGCCAACGTCCTGACTTTC. Its product reads: CASTLRGLRNSGANVLTF.